Listed here is a single T cell receptor beta chain. Its antigen is not identified. The data were obtained in a study of radiotherapy plus CTLA-4 blockade in lung cancer. Points from the study as a whole: Together with interferon-beta, which increased in serum after radiation, early dynamic changes in blood T cell clones were reportedly the best predictors of response.

Those with chemo-refractory metastatic non-small-cell lung cancer were treated with focal radiation combined with CTLA-4 blockade using ipilimumab. This CDR3 comprises 13 residues. The germline CDR1 and CDR2 sequences are SGHDT and YYEEEE. The V and J ends lost 1 base and 5 bases respectively, with 10 bases between them. Clones were sequenced by immunoSEQ multiplex PCR, and TCRdb holds only the in-frame ones, with some missing. The data contain approximately 100,000 clones, approximately 81% of them singletons. The sample was peripheral blood, taken from a patient treated with radiotherapy plus ipilimumab. This TCR derives from a human donor with non-small cell lung cancer that progressed on radiotherapy plus ipilimumab. Some clones in this sample may be carry-over from other donors' samples. The rearrangement joins TRBV5-6 to TRBJ2-7, with D unclear. CDR3 DNA sequence: TGTGCCAGCAGCTTGTCTCCCTCGGACGAGCAGTACTTC. It codes for CASSLSPSDEQYF.